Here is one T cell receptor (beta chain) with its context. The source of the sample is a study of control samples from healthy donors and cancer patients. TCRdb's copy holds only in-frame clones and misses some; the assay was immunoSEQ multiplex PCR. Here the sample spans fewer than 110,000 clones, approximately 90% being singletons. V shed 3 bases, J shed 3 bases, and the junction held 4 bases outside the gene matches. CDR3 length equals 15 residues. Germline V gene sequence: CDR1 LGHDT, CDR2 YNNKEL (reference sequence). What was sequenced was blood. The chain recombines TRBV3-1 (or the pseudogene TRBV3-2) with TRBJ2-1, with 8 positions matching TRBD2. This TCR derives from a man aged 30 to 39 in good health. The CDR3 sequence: CASSHSSGGYNEQFF. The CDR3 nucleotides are TGTGCCAGCAGCCATAGCAGCGGGGGCTACAATGAGCAGTTCTTC.